One sample yielded the 7 T cell receptor beta chains listed below, sequenced in a study of blood T cell repertoires in COVID-19. Profiled with immunoSEQ multiplex PCR; TCRdb holds only in-frame clones, not every one. Here the sample spans hundreds of thousands of clones, 84% being singletons. The sample consisted of PBMCs or T cells enriched from blood (not recorded which). These receptors were obtained from a woman aged 40 to 49 who had recovered from COVID-19.

The rearrangement uses TRBV7-9 and TRBJ2-2; no definite D call. Germline V CDR1 and CDR2: SEHNR, FQNEAQ (reference sequence). The CDR3 loop spans 13 amino acids. The germline V and J ends were trimmed by 8 bases and 4 bases, with 11 bases remaining between them. The CDR3 bases are TGTGCCAGCGCGGATTGGGTCACCGGGGAGCTGTTTTTT. Protein product: CASADWVTGELFF. The complete variable domain, with remaining parts taken from reference TRBV7-9 and TRBJ2-2, reads DTGVSQNPRHKITKRGQNVTFRCDPISEHNRLYWYRQTLGQGPEFLTYFQNEAQLEKSRLLSDRFSAERPKGSFSTLEIQRTEQGDSAMYLCASADWVTGELFFGEGSRLTVL.

The gene calls are TRBV28 and TRBJ2-2, with D maybe TRBD1 (5 bases). Germline V gives CDR1 MDHEN, CDR2 SYDVKM. The CDR3 totals 17 residues. V lost 4 bases and J lost 4, with 19 bases in between. This chain's CDR3 is CASSSLSGRGSTGELFF. CDR3 nucleotide sequence: TGTGCCAGCAGTTCGCTCTCGGGTAGGGGAAGCACCGGGGAGCTGTTTTTT.

The V gene is TRBV28, the J gene TRBJ2-7, with D perhaps TRBD2 (5 bases). Trimming pared 3 bases from V and 5 bases from J, leaving 20 bases between. The CDR3 spans 16 residues. CDR1 is MDHEN, CDR2 SYDVKM, per germline. CDR3 sequence (DNA): TGTGCCAGCAGTTTTGTCCGGCGACAAGGAGGTCACGAGCAGTACTTC. It yields the protein CASSFVRRQGGHEQYF.

The V call is TRBV30, the J call TRBJ1-2, with a possible D match to TRBD1 (6 bases). The CDR3 totals 15 residues. The V gene's germline CDR1 is GTSNPN and CDR2 SVGIG (reference sequence). Trimming pared 0 bases from V and 4 bases from J, leaving 15 bases between. The DNA for the CDR3 is TGTGCCTGGAGTGTAAGTGGACAGTCGGCCTATGGCTACACCTTC. This sequence encodes CAWSVSGQSAYGYTF.

This sequence joins TRBV4-1 and TRBJ2-7; D gene ambiguous. The germline gives CDR1 MGHRA, CDR2 YSYEKL. The length of the CDR3 is 14 residues. V was trimmed by 4 bases and J by 0 bases, leaving 10 bases between them. DNA of the CDR3: TGCGCCAGCAGCCTTAGCCTTAGCTCCTACGAGCAGTACTTC. Protein: CASSLSLSSYEQYF.

This sequence joins TRBV6-5 and TRBJ1-3, with D possibly TRBD1 on 5 matching bases. Germline V gene sequence: CDR1 MNHEY, CDR2 SVGAGI. The CDR3 has 13 residues. V lost 6 bases to trimming and J lost 9 bases, with 15 bases between them. The DNA for the CDR3 is TGTGCCAGCAGGCTACAGCAGGGAGGCACCATATATTTT. This gives the protein CASRLQQGGTIYF.

This clone counts as medium-sized. J is TRBJ2-7 and V is TRBV28; TRBD2 agrees at 7 bases. J lost 8 bases, V lost 0 bases, and 16 bases had no gene match. The CDR3 sequence is 17 residues long. The germline gives CDR1 MDHEN, CDR2 SYDVKM. CDR3 nucleotides: TGTGCCAGCAGTTTATGGGCGGCGGGAGAAAGGTCCACGCAGCAGTACTTC. Encoded protein: CASSLWAAGERSTQQYF.